The 2 T cell receptor beta chains given below trace back to one sample, sequenced in a study of T cell clonality in common variable immunodeficiency. Sequencing used immunoSEQ multiplex PCR; TCRdb keeps in-frame clones, though not all of them. The repertoire consists of fewer than 75,000 clones, none detected only once. Input material: peripheral blood mononuclear cells. The receptor source for this set is a person between 18 and 75 years old in good health.

The table lists this clone with many counts. Read data end 3 residues before the CDR3 end; the end is taken from the germline J gene. This rearrangement joins TRBV6-2 or TRBV6-3 to TRBJ2-1, with 7 nucleotides matching TRBD2. The CDR3 totals 16 residues. J gave up 9 bases and V 2 bases, and 13 bases lay outside the gene matches. Germline lookup yields CDR1 MNHEY and CDR2 SVGEGT. CDR3 residues: CASSYGEGTTPLEQFF. CDR3 DNA, as far as it was read: TGTGCCAGCAGTTACGGTGAGGGGACTACCCCTCTTGAG.

Many counts were recorded for this clone. The read ends 3 residues shy of where the CDR3 ends; the end is completed using the germline J gene. This chain uses TRBV29-1 with TRBJ1-1; 10 nucleotides line up with TRBD1. This CDR3 is 14 amino acids long. Germline V gene sequence: CDR1 SQVTM, CDR2 ANQGSEA. V shed 8 bases, J shed 5 bases, and the junction held 11 bases outside the gene matches. The CDR3 reads CSSSPGQGNTEAFF. The covered CDR3 bases are TGCAGCTCTAGCCCGGGACAGGGGAATACTGAA.